The 8 T cell receptor beta chains below come from one sample, sequenced in a study of CD8 T cells in Susac syndrome. Random hexamers primed reverse transcription of about 0.45 to 1 ug RNA. From the immunoSEQ multiplex PCR reads, TCRdb called clonotypes with MiXCR, one entry per CDR3 protein. The data show roughly 200,000 distinct CDR3 sequences, with about 94% seen just once and 0.093% held by the top ten. The source material was CD4+ T cells from PBMCs. The receptor source for this set is a human donor with multiple sclerosis.

This sequence joins TRBV4-3 and TRBJ2-3, with D uncertain. From germline, CDR1 is LGHNA and CDR2 YSLEER. CDR3 size: 13 residues. V gave up 1 base and J gave up 6 bases, with 8 bases separating them. The CDR3 protein is CASSQGLSDTQYF. The CDR3 coding sequence is TGCGCCAGCAGCCAAGGCCTCTCGGATACGCAGTATTTT.

The chain couples TRBV29-1 to TRBJ2-1; tentatively, D is TRBD2 (5 bases). The germline gives CDR1 SQVTM, CDR2 ANQGSEA. V was trimmed by 7 bases and J by 7 bases, leaving 17 bases between them. The CDR3 loop spans 13 amino acids. The CDR3 sequence is CSELGRSGNEQFF. The CDR3 DNA follows: TGCAGCGAGCTAGGAAGGTCGGGGAATGAGCAGTTCTTC.

The CDR3 sequence is CSASREGSNTEAFF. The CDR3 nucleotides read TGCAGTGCTAGTCGTGAGGGCTCGAACACTGAAGCTTTCTTT. J is TRBJ1-1 and V is TRBV20-1, with D unresolved. Germline V gives CDR1 DFQATT, CDR2 SNEGSKA (reference sequence). The CDR3 has 14 residues. Between the trimmed V and J ends, which lost 3 bases and 1 base, there was a span of 12 bases.

V is TRBV5-1 and J is TRBJ2-5; no definite D call. From germline, CDR1 is SGHRS and CDR2 YFSETQ. The CDR3 runs to 15 residues. The ends were cut back, 2 bases at V and 1 base at J, with 12 bases in the middle. CDR3 nucleotide sequence: TGCGCCAGCAGCTTTCAGGAGCCATCCCAAGAGACCCAGTACTTC. Residues: CASSFQEPSQETQYF.

V usage is TRBV29-1 and J usage is TRBJ1-2; possible D gene TRBD1, 5 bases. The V gene lost 0 bases and the J gene lost 7 bases, with 15 bases spanning the gap. Germline assignment: CDR1 SQVTM and CDR2 ANQGSEA. CDR3 length: 14 amino acids. The CDR3 protein is CSVEDLGGIRGYTF. CDR3 nucleotide sequence: TGCAGCGTTGAAGATCTGGGGGGGATCCGTGGCTACACCTTC.

The J gene is TRBJ1-5, the V gene TRBV15, with 7 bases lining up with TRBD1. V trimming: 9 bases; J trimming: 4 bases; junction bases outside the gene matches: 6. The CDR3 is 13 residues long. From germline, CDR1 is LNHNV and CDR2 YYDKDF (reference sequence). CDR3: CATAGGQNQPQHF. CDR3 DNA sequence: TGTGCCACGGCAGGGGGGCAGAATCAGCCCCAGCATTTT.

This clonotype came up once. In nucleotides, the CDR3 is TGTGCCAGCAGCCGAAGCTTTCGTGGACAGGGGTATGGCTACACCTTC. Its translation: CASSRSFRGQGYGYTF. The chain carries TRBV27 and TRBJ1-2; 9 positions match TRBD1. V trimming: 6 bases; J trimming: 5 bases; junction bases outside the gene matches: 13. The germline CDR1 and CDR2 sequences are MNHEY and SMNVEV (reference sequence). CDR3 length: 16 residues.

V is TRBV9 and J is TRBJ2-7; TRBD1 might be the D (5 bases). CDR1 SGDLS and CDR2 YYNGEE come from the germline V gene. The CDR3 length is 14 residues. The V gene lost 1 base and the J gene lost 1 base, with 9 bases spanning the gap. The DNA of the CDR3 is TGTGCCAGCAGCGTATCCCCAGGGTCCTACGAGCAGTACTTC. Protein: CASSVSPGSYEQYF.